Sequencing of this T cell receptor (beta chain) was carried out in a study of T cell responses to AZD1222 COVID-19 vaccine. Notes on the study in general: No repertoire was sampled before or during the peak T cell response, only after it. Targeting of unmutated variant regions was reportedly seen in nearly half of spike-specific TCRs.

TCRdb's copy holds only in-frame clones and misses some; the assay was immunoSEQ multiplex PCR. The sample gives more than 150,000 clones, about nine tenths of which show up once; 1.5% to 2.5% is in the top ten. Details on this clone: As yet, its antigen is unknown.

Analyses pooled second doses at about 4 or about 12 weeks. The sample was peripheral blood, taken 28 days after the second AZD1222 dose. The receptor was derived from an adult who received the AZD1222 COVID-19 vaccine.

CDR3 protein: CASSHSSGVRNTIYF. In DNA, the CDR3 is TGTGCCAGCAGCCACTCTTCCGGGGTTCGCAACACCATATATTTT. This chain uses TRBV3-1 (or the pseudogene TRBV3-2) with TRBJ1-3; D gene uncertain. Trimming pared 3 bases from V and 7 bases from J, leaving 16 bases between. The CDR3 sequence is 15 residues long. Per germline, CDR1 LGHDT and CDR2 YNNKEL (reference sequence).